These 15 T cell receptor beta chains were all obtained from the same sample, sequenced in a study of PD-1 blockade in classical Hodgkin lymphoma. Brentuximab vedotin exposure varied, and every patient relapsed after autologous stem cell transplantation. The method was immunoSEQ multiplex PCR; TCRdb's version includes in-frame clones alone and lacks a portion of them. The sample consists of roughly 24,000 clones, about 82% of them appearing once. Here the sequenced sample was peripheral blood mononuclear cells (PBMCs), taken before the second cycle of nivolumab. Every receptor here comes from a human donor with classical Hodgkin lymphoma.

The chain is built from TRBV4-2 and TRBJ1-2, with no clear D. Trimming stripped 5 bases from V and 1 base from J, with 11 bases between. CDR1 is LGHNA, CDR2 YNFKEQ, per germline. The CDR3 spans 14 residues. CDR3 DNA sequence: TGTGCCAGCAGCGGACTCGGGGTTAACTATGGCTACACCTTC. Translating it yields CASSGLGVNYGYTF.

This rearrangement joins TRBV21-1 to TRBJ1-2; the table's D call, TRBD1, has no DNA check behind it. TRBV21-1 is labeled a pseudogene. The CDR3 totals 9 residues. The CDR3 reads CASGLDRSF. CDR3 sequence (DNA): TGTGCCAGCGGGTTAGACAGGTCCTTC.

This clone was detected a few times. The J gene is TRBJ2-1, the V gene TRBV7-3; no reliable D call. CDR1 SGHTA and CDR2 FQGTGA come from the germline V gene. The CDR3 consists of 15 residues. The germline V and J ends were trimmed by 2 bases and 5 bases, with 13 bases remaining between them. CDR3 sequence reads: CASSLAQRPHNEQFF. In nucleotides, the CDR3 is TGTGCCAGCAGCTTAGCTCAACGTCCCCACAATGAGCAGTTCTTC. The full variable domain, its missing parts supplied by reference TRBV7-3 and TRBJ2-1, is GAGVSQTPSNKVTEKGKYVELRCDPISGHTALYWYRQSLGQGPEFLIYFQGTGAADDSGLPNDRFFAVRPEGSVSTLKIQRTERGDSAVYLCASSLAQRPHNEQFFGPGTRLTVL.

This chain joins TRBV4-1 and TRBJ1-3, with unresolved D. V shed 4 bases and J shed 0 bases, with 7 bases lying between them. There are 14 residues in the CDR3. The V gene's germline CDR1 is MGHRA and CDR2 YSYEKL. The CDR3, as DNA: TGCGCCAGCAGCCGATTCGACTCTGGAAACACCATATATTTT. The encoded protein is CASSRFDSGNTIYF.

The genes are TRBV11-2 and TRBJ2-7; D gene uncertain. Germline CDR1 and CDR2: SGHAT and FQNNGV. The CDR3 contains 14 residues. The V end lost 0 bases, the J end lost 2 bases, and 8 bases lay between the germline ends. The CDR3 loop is CASSLDNGAYEQYF. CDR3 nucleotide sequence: TGTGCCAGCAGCTTAGATAATGGGGCCTACGAGCAGTACTTC.

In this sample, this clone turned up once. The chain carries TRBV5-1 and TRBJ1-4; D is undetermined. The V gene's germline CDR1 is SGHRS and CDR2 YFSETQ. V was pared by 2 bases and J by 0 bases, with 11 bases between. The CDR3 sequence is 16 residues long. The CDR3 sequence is CASSFRPRATNEKLFF. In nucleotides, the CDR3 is TGCGCCAGCAGCTTCCGCCCGAGGGCAACTAATGAAAAACTGTTTTTT.

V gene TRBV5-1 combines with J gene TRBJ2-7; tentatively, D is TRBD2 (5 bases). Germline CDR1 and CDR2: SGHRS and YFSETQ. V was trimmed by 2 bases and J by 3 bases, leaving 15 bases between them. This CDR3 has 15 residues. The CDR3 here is CASSLVAWENYEQYF. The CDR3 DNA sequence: TGCGCCAGCAGCTTAGTAGCGTGGGAAAACTACGAGCAGTACTTC.

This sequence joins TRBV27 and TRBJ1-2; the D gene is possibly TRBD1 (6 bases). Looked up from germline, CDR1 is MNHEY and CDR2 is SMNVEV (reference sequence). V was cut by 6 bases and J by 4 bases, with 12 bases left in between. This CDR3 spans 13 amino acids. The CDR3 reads CASSPDSIYGYTF. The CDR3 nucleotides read TGTGCCAGCAGCCCGGACAGTATCTATGGCTACACCTTC.

CDR3 sequence (DNA): TGCGCCAGCAAGACCACATCCGGGACGTTCCACGAGCAGTACTTC. Protein: CASKTTSGTFHEQYF. V gene TRBV5-1 combines with J gene TRBJ2-7; TRBD1 or TRBD2 may be the D gene (5 bases each). Per the germline V gene, CDR1 is SGHRS and CDR2 is YFSETQ. Trimming cost V 6 bases and J 5 bases, with 21 bases left between them. CDR3 length equals 15 residues.

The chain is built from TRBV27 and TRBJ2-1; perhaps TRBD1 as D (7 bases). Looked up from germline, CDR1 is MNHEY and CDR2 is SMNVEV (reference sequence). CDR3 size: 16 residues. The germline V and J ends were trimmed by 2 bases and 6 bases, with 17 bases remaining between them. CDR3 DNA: TGTGCCAGCAGTTTAGTAGCGGCAGGGGGGCCCAATGAGCAGTTCTTC. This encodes CASSLVAAGGPNEQFF.

This CDR3 reads CASSPRPGLAGYNEQFF. Written as DNA, the CDR3 is TGTGCCAGCAGCCCCCGGCCGGGACTAGCGGGTTACAATGAGCAGTTCTTC. The chain carries TRBV5-5 and TRBJ2-1, with 12 bases that match TRBD2. The CDR3 loop spans 17 amino acids. V lost 4 bases to trimming and J lost 4 bases; unmatched junction nucleotides: 9. Germline V gene lookup returns CDR1 SGHKS and CDR2 YYEKEE (reference sequence).

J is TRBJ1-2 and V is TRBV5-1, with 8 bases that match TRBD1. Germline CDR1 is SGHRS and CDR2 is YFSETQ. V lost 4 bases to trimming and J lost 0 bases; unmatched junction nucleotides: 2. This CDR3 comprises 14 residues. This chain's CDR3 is CASSRTGTNYGYTF. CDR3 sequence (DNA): TGCGCCAGCAGCAGGACAGGGACTAACTATGGCTACACCTTC.

The CDR3 protein is CASSPRQGRTYEQYF. In DNA, the CDR3 is TGTGCCAGCAGCCCCCGACAGGGGCGAACCTACGAGCAGTACTTC. This chain joins TRBV7-2 and TRBJ2-7; 8 positions agree with TRBD1. Germline assignment: CDR1 SGHTA and CDR2 FQGNSA. V lost 5 bases to trimming and J lost 2 bases; unmatched junction nucleotides: 8. The CDR3 has 15 residues.

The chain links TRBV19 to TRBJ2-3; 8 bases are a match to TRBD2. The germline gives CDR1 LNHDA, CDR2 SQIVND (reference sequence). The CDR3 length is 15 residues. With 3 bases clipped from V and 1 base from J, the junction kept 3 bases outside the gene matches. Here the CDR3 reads CASSMAGGGTDTQYF. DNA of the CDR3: TGTGCCAGTAGTATGGCCGGGGGGGGCACAGATACGCAGTATTTT.

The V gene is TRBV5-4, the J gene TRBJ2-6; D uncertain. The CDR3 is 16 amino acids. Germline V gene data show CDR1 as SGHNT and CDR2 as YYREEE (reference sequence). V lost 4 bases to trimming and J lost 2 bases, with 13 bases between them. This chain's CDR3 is CASSPSTRPGANVLTF. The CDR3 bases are TGTGCCAGCAGCCCTTCTACCCGACCTGGGGCCAACGTCCTGACTTTC.